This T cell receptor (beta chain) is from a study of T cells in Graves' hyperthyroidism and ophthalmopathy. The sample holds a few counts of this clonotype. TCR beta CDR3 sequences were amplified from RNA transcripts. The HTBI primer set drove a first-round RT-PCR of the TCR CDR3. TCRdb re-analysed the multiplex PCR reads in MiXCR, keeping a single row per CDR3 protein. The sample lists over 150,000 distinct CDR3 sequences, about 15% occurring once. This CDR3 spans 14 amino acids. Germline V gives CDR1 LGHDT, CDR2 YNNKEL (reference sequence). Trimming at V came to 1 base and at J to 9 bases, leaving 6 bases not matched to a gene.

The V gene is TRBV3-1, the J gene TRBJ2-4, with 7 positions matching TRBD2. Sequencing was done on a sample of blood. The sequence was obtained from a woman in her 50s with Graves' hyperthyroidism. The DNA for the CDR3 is TGTGCCAGCAGCCAAGGACTAGCAAAGGGCATTCAGTACTTC. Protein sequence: CASSQGLAKGIQYF. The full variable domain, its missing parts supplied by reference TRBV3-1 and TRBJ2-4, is DTAVSQTPKYLVTQMGNDKSIKCEQNLGHDTMYWYKQDSKKFLKIMFSYNNKELIINETVPNRFSPKSPDKAHLNLHINSLELGDSAVYFCASSQGLAKGIQYFGAGTRLSVL.